The clone carrying this TCR beta chain was recorded once. The data were obtained in a study of blood T cell repertoires in COVID-19. For the study at large: The United States, Italy and Spain were the sources of the acute and convalescent COVID-19 samples. In each case, the material was cDNA or gDNA derived from T cells, B-cell-depleted T cells, or PBMCs.

The junction had 12 bases not matched to a gene; V was cut back by 4 bases and J by 7 bases. The CDR3 is 16 residues long. In germline, CDR1 is SGHDT, CDR2 YYEEEE. Per the study methods: Reference gene primer amplification gave nucleated cell count estimates. Sequencing was performed with immunoSEQ multiplex PCR; in TCRdb, only in-frame clones are kept and a portion is missing. The V and J calls and clone size were taken over from that table, and D and trimming were inferred from the DNA. This table has approximately 240,000 clones, roughly 88% appearing once. The sample taken for sequencing was peripheral blood. This TCR was sampled from a woman in her 40s who had recovered from COVID-19. The gene calls are TRBV5-6 and TRBJ2-3; 10 nucleotides agree with TRBD2. The CDR3 bases are TGTGCCAGCAGCGCAGGACTAGCGGCCCCACTGTATACGCAGTATTTT. The encoded protein is CASSAGLAAPLYTQYF.